The clone carrying this TCR beta chain has more than one count but fewer than ten. Its antigen is as yet unknown. This sample is drawn from a study of Ad26.COV2.S vaccination and SARS-CoV-2 variants. Study-level points and caveats: Possibly, TCR breadth and depth analyses underestimated total T cell responses.

The assay was immunoSEQ multiplex PCR, and TCRdb's table has in-frame clones only and misses some. The data contain 40,000 to 55,000 clones, about 80% of them singletons. The CDR3 is made up of 19 amino acids. Germline CDR1 is KGHDR and CDR2 is SFDVKD. Trimming shortened V by 4 bases and J by 0 bases, and 23 bases separated the two germline ends. This sequence was found in a human donor who had recovered from COVID-19. Sequencing was performed on peripheral blood, taken after recovery from COVID-19. The J gene is TRBJ1-1, the V gene TRBV24-1; D unresolved. This CDR3 is CATSEGPTLGRPMNTEAFF. Here the CDR3 DNA reads TGTGCCACCAGTGAAGGCCCCACCCTAGGACGGCCGATGAACACTGAAGCTTTCTTT.